This TCR beta chain comes out of a study of human T cells and chemical hapten exposure. This clonotype was detected ten times or more. Its antigen remains unknown. The study's findings and limits: DPC sensitization left the count of TCRs above 1 in 1000 unchanged. Counts of TCRs expanded at PT1 correlated positively with patch test score.

Library preparation tagged each individual cDNA molecule with a unique molecular identifier. TCRdb redid the calling of the RACE reads with MiXCR, one entry per CDR3 protein. Of about 80,000 distinct CDR3 sequences in the sample, about 14% are singletons; the top ten hold about 4.9%. As to time point: pre-sensitization, week 0. Documented treatment: therapeutic diphenylcyclopropenone sensitization with weekly scalp DPC. The V end lost 9 bases, the J end lost 1 base, and 2 bases lay between the germline ends. The CDR3 sequence is 10 residues long. The germline gives CDR1 MNHEY, CDR2 SMNVEV (reference sequence).

The sample was whole blood, taken in connection with sensitization to the hapten diphenylcyclopropenone (DPC). The genes are TRBV27 and TRBJ2-3; D unresolved. The receptor's source is a woman aged 45-59 years with alopecia areata. Some clones in this sample may be carry-over from other donors' samples. Here the CDR3 reads CARCTDTQYF. The CDR3 region has the DNA TGTGCCAGGTGCACAGATACGCAGTATTTT.